This T cell receptor (beta chain) was documented in a study of shared clonotypes between healthy human individuals. In the study overall: Contributing individuals were two females and a few males aged 18 to 49.

The CDR3 has 16 amino acids. Germline CDR1 SGHRS, CDR2 YFSETQ. The V and J ends lost 4 bases and 5 bases, in that order; junction bases with no gene match: 11. General study results and limits: Clonotypes which were not shared had lower generation probabilities than clonotypes that all four donors shared. Sampling included only blood; tissue repertoires likely differ.

This clone occurred once. Antigen specificity is unknown. Terminally differentiated effector memory CD45RA+ cells were excluded from the naive CD8 cells, which were CD45RO-negative and positively selected for CCR7. Each cell subset's genomic DNA was divided evenly among several immunoSEQ plates. Sequencing was performed with immunoSEQ multiplex PCR; in TCRdb, only in-frame clones are kept and a portion is missing. Here the sample spans some 740,000 clones, over 90% being singletons. The sample consisted of naive CD8+ T cells sorted from blood. This clonotype originated in a man between 25 and 39 years old in good health. This chain joins TRBV5-1 and TRBJ2-2, with 7 bases aligning to TRBD2. The CDR3 protein is CASSPERGSITGELFF. CDR3 sequence (DNA): TGCGCCAGCAGCCCCGAGCGGGGCTCTATTACCGGGGAGCTGTTTTTT.